This is a list of T cell receptor beta chains from one sample in a study of blood T cell repertoires in COVID-19. This table comes from immunoSEQ multiplex PCR, and its TCRdb copy is limited to in-frame clones, with some not included. The repertoire holds roughly 380,000 clones, with approximately 89% as singletons. The material sequenced was PBMCs or T cells enriched from blood (not recorded which). The receptors stem from a young man who had recovered from COVID-19. CDR3s include the opening cysteine and the closing phenylalanine or tryptophan. A D gene is named only where the DNA matches it firmly. Expanded clones get a size class; other rows say once, few or many, or leave the size out.

d_gene	j_gene	len	abundance	v_gene	CDR3aa	CDR3nt
TRBD1	TRBJ1-2	13	.	TRBV12-3/TRBV12-4	CASSRDRAHGYTF	TGTGCCAGCAGTAGGGACAGGGCACACGGCTACACCTTC
.	TRBJ1-2	13	.	TRBV6-5	CASSFLTRDGYTF	TGTGCCAGCAGCTTTTTGACTCGGGATGGCTACACCTTC
TRBD2	TRBJ2-7	14	.	TRBV7-8	CASSYRGGSYEQYF	TGTGCCAGCTCCTACCGGGGGGGGAGTTACGAGCAGTACTTC
.	TRBJ1-4	15	.	TRBV7-9	CASTQSGATNEKLFF	TGTGCCAGCACCCAATCAGGGGCGACTAATGAAAAACTGTTTTTT
.	TRBJ2-7	14	.	TRBV20-1	CSASNLQELYEQYF	TGCAGTGCTAGTAATTTACAGGAGCTCTACGAGCAGTACTTC
TRBD2	TRBJ2-1	15	.	TRBV7-9	CASSSPGLAVWGQFF	TGTGCCAGCAGCTCTCCGGGACTAGCGGTGTGGGGGCAGTTCTTC
TRBD1	TRBJ2-7	15	.	TRBV27	CASSFWTGSSYEQYF	TGTGCCAGCAGTTTCTGGACAGGGAGCTCCTACGAGCAGTACTTC
TRBD1	TRBJ1-2	12	.	TRBV12-3/TRBV12-4	CASSSTGDGYTF	TGTGCCAGCAGTTCTACAGGGGACGGCTACACCTTC
.	TRBJ1-6	14	.	TRBV5-8	CASSLKWGLGRLHF	TGTGCCAGCAGCTTGAAGTGGGGCCTTGGACGCCTCCACTTT
.	TRBJ1-2	17	.	TRBV4-1	CASSQDRATNHNYGYTF	TGCGCCAGCAGCCAAGACAGGGCGACAAACCATAACTATGGCTACACCTTC
.	TRBJ1-5	13	.	TRBV12-3/TRBV12-4	CASSLDSLRPQHF	TGTGCCAGCAGCCTTGACAGCTTACGGCCCCAGCATTTT
TRBD1	TRBJ1-1	15	once	TRBV11-3	CASSLGGQGNAEAFF	TGTGCCAGCAGCTTAGGTGGACAGGGGAACGCTGAAGCTTTCTTT
.	TRBJ1-2	17	.	TRBV10-2	CASSESPSGGSNYGYTF	TGCGCCAGCAGTGAGTCGCCATCGGGGGGCTCCAACTATGGCTACACCTTC
.	TRBJ1-2	14	.	TRBV15	CATSRDRGNYGYTF	TGTGCCACCAGCAGAGATAGGGGAAACTATGGCTACACCTTC
TRBD1	TRBJ2-7	16	.	TRBV4-1	CASSQGRGTGNYEQYF	TGCGCCAGCAGCCAAGGTAGAGGGACAGGGAATTACGAGCAGTACTTC
.	TRBJ1-2	15	.	TRBV11-1	CASSLLGANNYGYTF	TGTGCCAGCAGCTTACTGGGGGCGAATAACTATGGCTACACCTTC
TRBD1	TRBJ2-1	13	.	TRBV18	CASSSGTGTEQFF	TGTGCCAGCTCATCCGGGACAGGGACTGAGCAGTTCTTC
.	TRBJ1-2	13	once	TRBV5-1	CASSLDDTYGYTF	TGCGCCAGCAGCTTGGATGACACCTATGGCTACACCTTC
.	TRBJ1-5	14	.	TRBV30	CAWSKSTVNQPQHF	TGTGCCTGGAGCAAATCGACAGTCAATCAGCCCCAGCATTTT
TRBD1	TRBJ1-5	16	.	TRBV19	CASSMGEGQHNQPQHF	TGTGCCAGTAGTATGGGAGAGGGACAGCACAATCAGCCCCAGCATTTT
TRBD1	TRBJ1-1	14	once	TRBV6-5	CASRKTGPNTEAFF	TGTGCCAGCAGGAAGACAGGGCCAAACACTGAAGCTTTCTTT
.	TRBJ2-1	16	.	TRBV25-1	CASSELVGAIYNEQFF	TGTGCCAGCAGTGAATTGGTGGGGGCCATTTACAATGAGCAGTTCTTC
TRBD1	TRBJ1-5	15	once	TRBV5-6	CASSLVGTGNQPQHF	TGTGCCAGCAGCTTGGTTGGGACAGGGAATCAGCCCCAGCATTTT
TRBD1	TRBJ1-5	17	.	TRBV15	CATSRTTPGTGDQPQHF	TGTGCCACCAGCAGAACCACCCCCGGGACAGGAGATCAGCCCCAGCATTTT
TRBD1	TRBJ2-1	15	.	TRBV7-2	CASRQDRASYNEQFF	TGTGCCAGCAGACAGGACAGGGCGTCCTACAATGAGCAGTTCTTC
TRBD1	TRBJ1-6	19	.	TRBV2	CASNGQGGYRSTAVSPLHF	TGTGCCAGCAATGGACAGGGAGGGTACCGGTCCACAGCGGTTTCACCCCTCCACTTT
.	TRBJ2-6	16	.	TRBV18	CASSPIAGAGANVLTF	TGTGCCAGCTCACCAATTGCCGGGGCTGGGGCCAACGTCCTGACTTTC
.	TRBJ1-1	13	.	TRBV14	CASSQDRPSGAFF	TGTGCCAGCAGCCAAGATCGCCCCTCCGGAGCTTTCTTT
TRBD2	TRBJ2-3	15	.	TRBV4-1	CASSHILAGPDTQYF	TGCGCCAGCAGCCACATACTAGCGGGGCCCGATACGCAGTATTTT
TRBD1	TRBJ2-1	14	.	TRBV2	CASTSQGQYNEQFF	TGTGCCAGCACCTCACAGGGACAGTACAATGAGCAGTTCTTC
TRBD1	TRBJ1-1	14	.	TRBV6-6	CASSGTGSRSEAFF	TGTGCCAGCTCCGGGACAGGGTCTAGGTCTGAAGCTTTCTTT
TRBD1	TRBJ2-1	19	.	TRBV5-1	CASSSRTGVASLLNNEQFF	TGCGCCAGCAGCTCCAGAACAGGGGTCGCCTCCCTCCTCAACAATGAGCAGTTCTTC
TRBD2	TRBJ2-2	17	.	TRBV19	CASRRIAGGLDTGELFF	TGTGCCAGTAGGCGAATAGCGGGGGGCCTGGACACCGGGGAGCTGTTTTTT
.	TRBJ1-2	14	.	TRBV9	CASSVGTANYGYTF	TGTGCCAGCAGCGTAGGAACAGCTAACTATGGCTACACCTTC
TRBD1	TRBJ1-2	14	.	TRBV7-2	CASSSRTGEGGYTF	TGTGCCAGCAGTTCTCGGACAGGGGAGGGAGGCTACACCTTC
.	TRBJ2-7	14	.	TRBV4-3	CASSHYREMGEQYF	TGCGCCAGCAGCCACTACAGGGAGATGGGCGAGCAGTACTTC
TRBD1	TRBJ2-5	13	.	TRBV6-5	CASRAGGGETQYF	TGTGCCAGCAGAGCAGGGGGCGGAGAGACCCAGTACTTC
TRBD2	TRBJ2-1	16	.	TRBV2	CASRPTSGGAHNEQFF	TGTGCCAGCAGACCAACTAGCGGGGGGGCCCACAATGAGCAGTTCTTC
TRBD1	TRBJ1-2	13	.	TRBV5-4	CASLFTGAHGYTF	TGTGCCAGCCTTTTTACAGGGGCCCATGGCTACACCTTC
.	TRBJ1-2	13	.	TRBV5-1	CASSREGNYGYTF	TGCGCCAGCAGCAGGGAGGGTAACTATGGCTACACCTTC
.	TRBJ1-1	15	.	TRBV19	CASSTRVGAGTEAFF	TGTGCCAGTAGTACCAGGGTTGGAGCGGGCACTGAAGCTTTCTTT
TRBD2	TRBJ2-1	15	few	TRBV11-2	CASTSIAGVYNEQFF	TGTGCCAGCACCTCAATAGCGGGGGTTTACAATGAGCAGTTCTTC
TRBD1	TRBJ1-2	15	.	TRBV6-5	CASSYTGTANYGYTF	TGTGCCAGCAGTTACACCGGGACAGCCAATTATGGCTACACCTTC
.	TRBJ1-5	14	.	TRBV6-2/TRBV6-3	CASSYQGGKQPQHF	TGTGCCAGCAGTTATCAGGGAGGCAAGCAGCCCCAGCATTTT
.	TRBJ1-1	15	.	TRBV3-1/TRBV3-2	CASSQSGQSYTEAFF	TGTGCCAGCAGCCAAAGCGGGCAGTCTTACACTGAAGCTTTCTTT
TRBD1	TRBJ2-7	13	.	TRBV3-1/TRBV3-2	CASSQSPGGEQYF	TGTGCCAGCAGCCAATCTCCAGGGGGCGAGCAGTACTTC
.	TRBJ1-2	15	.	TRBV7-9	CASSLGGTSNYGYTF	TGTGCCAGCAGCTTAGGGGGGACATCTAACTATGGCTACACCTTC
.	TRBJ2-2	14	.	TRBV6-5	CASSFRENTGELFF	TGTGCCAGCAGTTTCAGGGAAAACACCGGGGAGCTGTTTTTT
.	TRBJ1-3	12	.	TRBV30	CAWSTTGNTIYF	TGTGCCTGGAGTACTACTGGAAACACCATATATTTT
.	TRBJ2-2	15	.	TRBV7-9	CASSLDRLNTGELFF	TGTGCCAGCAGCTTAGACAGGCTAAACACCGGGGAGCTGTTTTTT
.	TRBJ2-2	15	.	TRBV11-2	CASSLGAGRPGELFF	TGTGCCAGCAGCTTAGGGGCGGGGCGGCCCGGGGAGCTGTTTTTT
.	TRBJ2-7	13	.	TRBV27	CASSSAGSYEQYF	TGTGCCAGCAGTTCGGCGGGATCCTACGAGCAGTACTTC
TRBD1	TRBJ2-7	14	.	TRBV5-1	CASSLGDSEYEQYF	TGCGCCAGCAGCTTGGGGGACAGCGAGTACGAGCAGTACTTC
.	TRBJ2-5	15	.	TRBV10-3	CAIAPRLETQETQYF	TGTGCCATCGCCCCGCGACTGGAGACCCAAGAGACCCAGTACTTC